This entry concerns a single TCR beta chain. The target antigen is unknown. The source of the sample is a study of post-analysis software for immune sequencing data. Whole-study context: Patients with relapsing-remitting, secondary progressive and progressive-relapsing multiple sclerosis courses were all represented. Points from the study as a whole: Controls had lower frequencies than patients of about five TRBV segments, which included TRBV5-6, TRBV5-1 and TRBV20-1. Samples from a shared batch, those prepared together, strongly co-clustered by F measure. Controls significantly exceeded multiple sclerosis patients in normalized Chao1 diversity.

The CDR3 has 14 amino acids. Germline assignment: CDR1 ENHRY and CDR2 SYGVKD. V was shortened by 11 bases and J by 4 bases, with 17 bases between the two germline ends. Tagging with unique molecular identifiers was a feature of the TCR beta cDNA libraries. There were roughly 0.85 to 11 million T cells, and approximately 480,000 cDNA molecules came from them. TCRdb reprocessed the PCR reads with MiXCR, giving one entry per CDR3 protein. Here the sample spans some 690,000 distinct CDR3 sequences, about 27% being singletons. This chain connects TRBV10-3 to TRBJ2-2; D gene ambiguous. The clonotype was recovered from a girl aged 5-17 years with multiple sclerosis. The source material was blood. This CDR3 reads CAGRTGEFTGELFF. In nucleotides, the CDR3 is TGTGCCGGCCGTACCGGCGAATTCACCGGGGAGCTGTTTTTT.